This T cell receptor beta chain was sequenced for a study of T cells expressing NK-cell markers (TCRdb year 2020). In terms of the full investigation: Fewer than ten donors provided sorted CD3+CD56+NKG2C+, CD3+CD56+NKG2C- and CD3+CD56-NKG2C+ T-cell subsets, whose TCR beta-chain repertoires were profiled. Among the eight sequenced donors, seven were HCMV-seropositive and one was HCMV-seronegative. All eight donors whose samples were sequenced were randomly selected healthy volunteers, three of them men and five women. Libraries were sequenced as 2 x 150 bp reads on Illumina HiSeq 2000/2500, MiSeq or NextSeq. Study-wide findings and limitations: Those dominant clonotypes were again the most abundant among CD3+CD56-NKG2C+ cells in a few donors, at roughly 25-60.1%. Whether the expanded NKG2C-expressing T cell clones were specific for HCMV antigens remained unclear. In several donors, the dominant CD3+CD56+NKG2C+ clonotypes ranked among the top 10 CD8+ clonotypes, making up 1.0-7.0% of CD8+ T cells.

The reads were generated on an Illumina HiSeq 2000. TCR beta cDNA libraries were made by 5'RACE template switching that added a universal primer site and unique molecular identifiers. Synthesis of cDNA was primed from the TCR beta constant segment and was followed by two consecutive PCR amplification steps. The authors' pipeline ran thus. MIGEC handled demultiplexing of the reads and grouping by UMI, while MiTCR was used to assemble and quantify clonotypes. To exclude erroneous sequences, any TCR cDNA sequence not supported by at least two reads was discarded. The tcR package was used for downstream repertoire analysis, with clonotypes matched between fractions based on CDR3 nucleotide sequence plus V segment. VDJmatch was used to annotate antigen specificity against VDJdb, with one amino acid substitution in CDR3 permitted. The reads were reprocessed in TCRdb, with one entry per CDR3 protein sequence and no accompanying DNA. The V and J calls follow TCRdb's processing rather than the paper's. The table held for this sample gives 500,000 to 700,000 distinct CDR3 sequences. The ten largest clones add up to roughly 3.6% of the sample.

On this clonotype: Its specific antigen is unknown.

CDR1 and CDR2, per the germline V gene, are SGHRS and YFSETQ. The CDR3 measures 17 amino acids from cysteine to phenylalanine. The protein alone is recorded here. A commercial ELISA kit detecting HCMV-specific IgG in serum was used to determine HCMV serostatus. Ficoll density gradient centrifugation was used to isolate peripheral blood mononuclear cells from blood. The source is a young man in good health. Donor details come from another sample of the same person, matched by shared clones. Sequenced material: blood T cells: a sorted CD56 or NKG2C T cell subset, CD4+ or CD8+ T cells, or bulk PBMC T cells (not recorded which). Recombination linked TRBV5-1 to TRBJ2-5; the D call from TCRdb, TRBD2, cannot be confirmed without DNA. CDR3 sequence: CASSRPELAGTQETQYF.